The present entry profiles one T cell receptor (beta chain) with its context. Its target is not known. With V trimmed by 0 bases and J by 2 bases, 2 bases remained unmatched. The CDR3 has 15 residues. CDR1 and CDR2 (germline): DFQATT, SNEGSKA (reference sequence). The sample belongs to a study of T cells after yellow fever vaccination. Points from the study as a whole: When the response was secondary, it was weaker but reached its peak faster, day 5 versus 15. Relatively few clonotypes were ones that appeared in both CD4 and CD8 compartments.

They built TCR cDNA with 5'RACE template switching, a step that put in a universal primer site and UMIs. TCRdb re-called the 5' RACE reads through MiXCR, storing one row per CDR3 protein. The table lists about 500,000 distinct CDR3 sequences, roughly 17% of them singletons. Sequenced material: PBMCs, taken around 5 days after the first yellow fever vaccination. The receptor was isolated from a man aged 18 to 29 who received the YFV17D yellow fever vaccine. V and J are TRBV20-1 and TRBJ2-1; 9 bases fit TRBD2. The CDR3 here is CSAREPSGAYNEQFF. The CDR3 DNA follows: TGCAGTGCTAGAGAACCTAGCGGGGCCTACAATGAGCAGTTCTTC.